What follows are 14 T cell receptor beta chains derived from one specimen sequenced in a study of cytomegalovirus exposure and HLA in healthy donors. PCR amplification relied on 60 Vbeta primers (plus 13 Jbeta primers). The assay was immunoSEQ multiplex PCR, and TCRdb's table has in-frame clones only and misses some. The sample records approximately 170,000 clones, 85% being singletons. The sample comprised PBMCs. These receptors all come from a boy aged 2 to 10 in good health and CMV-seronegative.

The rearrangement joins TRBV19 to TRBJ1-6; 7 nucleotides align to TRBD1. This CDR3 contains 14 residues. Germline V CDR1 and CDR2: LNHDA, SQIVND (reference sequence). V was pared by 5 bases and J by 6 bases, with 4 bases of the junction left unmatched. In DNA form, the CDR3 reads TGTGCCAGTAGTGTCCGGGACAGTAATTCACCCCTCCACTTT. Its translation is CASSVRDSNSPLHF.

The CDR3 DNA sequence: TGTGCCAGCTCATCGGAGACAGGGTCTAATGAAAAACTGTTTTTT. It encodes CASSSETGSNEKLFF. The gene calls are TRBV18 and TRBJ1-4; TRBD1 aligns across 7 bases. The CDR3 extends over 15 amino acids. CDR1 and CDR2 (germline): KGHSH, LQKENI. V lost 5 bases to trimming and J lost 3 bases; unmatched junction nucleotides: 6.

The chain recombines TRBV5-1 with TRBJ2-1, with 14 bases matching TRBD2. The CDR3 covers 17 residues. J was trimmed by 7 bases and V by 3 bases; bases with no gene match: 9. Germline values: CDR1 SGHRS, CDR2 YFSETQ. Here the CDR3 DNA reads TGCGCCAGCAGCTCTCGAAAGACTAGCGGGAGGGCAAATGAGCAGTTCTTC. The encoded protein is CASSSRKTSGRANEQFF.

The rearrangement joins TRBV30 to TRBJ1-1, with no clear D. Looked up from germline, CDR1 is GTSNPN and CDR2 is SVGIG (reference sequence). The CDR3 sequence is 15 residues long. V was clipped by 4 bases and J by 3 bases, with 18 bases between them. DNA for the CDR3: TGTGCCTGGACCTGGGGAGGGTTCCGGGACACTGAAGCTTTCTTT. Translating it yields CAWTWGGFRDTEAFF.

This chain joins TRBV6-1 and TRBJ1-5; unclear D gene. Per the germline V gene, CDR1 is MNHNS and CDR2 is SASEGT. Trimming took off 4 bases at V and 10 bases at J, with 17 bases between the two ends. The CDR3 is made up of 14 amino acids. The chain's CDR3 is CASSVTGTREPQHF. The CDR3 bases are TGTGCCAGCAGTGTGACCGGAACTAGGGAACCCCAGCATTTT.

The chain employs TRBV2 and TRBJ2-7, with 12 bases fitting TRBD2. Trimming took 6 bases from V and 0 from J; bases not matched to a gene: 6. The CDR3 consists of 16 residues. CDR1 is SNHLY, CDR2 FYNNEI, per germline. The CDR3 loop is CASSRLAGVSSYEQYV. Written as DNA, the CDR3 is TGTGCCAGCAGCAGACTAGCGGGGGTCAGCTCCTACGAGCAGTACGTC.

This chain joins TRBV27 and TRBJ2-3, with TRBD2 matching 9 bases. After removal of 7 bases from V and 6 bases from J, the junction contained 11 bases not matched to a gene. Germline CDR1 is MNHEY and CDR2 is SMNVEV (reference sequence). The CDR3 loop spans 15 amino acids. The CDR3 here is CASKAAGGPGDTQYF. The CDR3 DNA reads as TGTGCCAGCAAGGCAGCGGGGGGACCGGGGGATACGCAGTATTTT.

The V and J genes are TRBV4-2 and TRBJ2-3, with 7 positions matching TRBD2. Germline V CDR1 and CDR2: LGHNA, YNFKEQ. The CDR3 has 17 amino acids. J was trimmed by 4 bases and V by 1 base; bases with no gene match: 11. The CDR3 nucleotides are TGTGCCAGCAGCCAAGCGGGAGGTTTCTCGGCCCCAGATACGCAGTATTTT. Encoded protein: CASSQAGGFSAPDTQYF.

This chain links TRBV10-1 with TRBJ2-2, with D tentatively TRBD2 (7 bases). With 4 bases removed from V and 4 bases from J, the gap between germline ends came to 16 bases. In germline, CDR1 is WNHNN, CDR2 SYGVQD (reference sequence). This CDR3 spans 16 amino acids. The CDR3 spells CASSGGGRMITGELFF. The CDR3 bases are TGCGCCAGCAGTGGGGGGGGGCGGATGATCACCGGGGAGCTGTTTTTT.

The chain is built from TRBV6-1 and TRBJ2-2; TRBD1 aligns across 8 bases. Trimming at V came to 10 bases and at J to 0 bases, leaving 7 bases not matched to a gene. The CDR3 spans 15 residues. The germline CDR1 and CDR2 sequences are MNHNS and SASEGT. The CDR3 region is CATHRGQANTGELFF. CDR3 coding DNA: TGTGCCACCCATCGGGGACAGGCGAACACCGGGGAGCTGTTTTTT.

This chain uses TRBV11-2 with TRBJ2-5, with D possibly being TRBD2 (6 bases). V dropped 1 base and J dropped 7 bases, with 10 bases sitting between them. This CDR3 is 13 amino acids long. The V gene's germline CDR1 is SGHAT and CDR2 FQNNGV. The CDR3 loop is CASSLAGEGTQYF. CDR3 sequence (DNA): TGTGCCAGCAGCTTAGCGGGAGAGGGGACCCAGTACTTC.

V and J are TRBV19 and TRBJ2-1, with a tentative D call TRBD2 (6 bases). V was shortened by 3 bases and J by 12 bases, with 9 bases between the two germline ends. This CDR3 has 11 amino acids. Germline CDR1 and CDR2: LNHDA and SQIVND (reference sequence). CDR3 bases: TGTGCCAGTAGTATCGGCGGGATGCAGTTCTTC. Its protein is CASSIGGMQFF.

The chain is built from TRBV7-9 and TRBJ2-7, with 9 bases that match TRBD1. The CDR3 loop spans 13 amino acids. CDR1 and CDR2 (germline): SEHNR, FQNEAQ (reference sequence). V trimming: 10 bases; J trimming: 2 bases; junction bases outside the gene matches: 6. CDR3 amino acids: CAIGTGKTYEQYF. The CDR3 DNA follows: TGTGCCATCGGGACAGGGAAAACCTACGAGCAGTACTTC.

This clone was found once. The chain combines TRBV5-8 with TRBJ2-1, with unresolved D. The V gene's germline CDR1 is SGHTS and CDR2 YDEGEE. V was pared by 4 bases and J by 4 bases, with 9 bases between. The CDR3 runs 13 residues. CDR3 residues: CASSPVRYNEQFF. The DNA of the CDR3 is TGTGCCAGCAGCCCTGTGCGATACAATGAGCAGTTCTTC.